Listed here are 10 T cell receptor beta chains from one sample, sequenced in a study of T-cell memory formation after mild COVID-19. Using its own MiXCR run on the 5' RACE reads, TCRdb lists one record per CDR3 protein. The sample lists some 160,000 distinct CDR3 sequences; roughly 28% were seen once. The sample was PBMCs or a T cell subset sorted from them (not recorded which). The origin of the receptors is an adult woman who had mild COVID-19 (a few samples of this study predate the infection). Cell type and time point are not known.

The chain joins TRBV7-6 to TRBJ2-5; D may be TRBD1 (6 bases). V lost 3 bases and J lost 2, with 19 bases in between. The length of the CDR3 is 17 residues. From germline, CDR1 is SGHVS and CDR2 FNYEAQ. CDR3 nucleotide sequence: TGTGCCAGCAGCTTTCCGGCCAGGGGCACAACACAAGAGACCCAGTACTTC. Its protein is CASSFPARGTTQETQYF.

This clonotype showed up just a few times. J is TRBJ2-2 and V is TRBV19; D may be TRBD2 (7 bases). CDR1 LNHDA and CDR2 SQIVND come from the germline V gene (reference sequence). The CDR3 is 16 residues long. The V gene lost 6 bases and the J gene lost 6 bases, with 20 bases spanning the gap. The DNA of the CDR3 is TGTGCCAGTAGCCTAGGGGGGGAGCGAACCCCCGGGGAGCTGTTTTTT. It encodes CASSLGGERTPGELFF.

The rearrangement uses TRBV5-1 and TRBJ2-1; D gene uncertain. The germline V gene encodes CDR1 SGHRS and CDR2 YFSETQ. The CDR3 is made up of 15 amino acids. Between the trimmed V and J ends, which lost 1 base and 1 base, there was a span of 9 bases. Here the CDR3 reads CASSLSIQSYNEQFF. The DNA for the CDR3 is TGCGCCAGCAGCTTGTCGATCCAGTCCTACAATGAGCAGTTCTTC.

The chain carries TRBV11-1 and TRBJ2-2; D uncertain. The CDR3 extends over 14 amino acids. The germline V gene encodes CDR1 SGHAT and CDR2 FQDESV (reference sequence). Trimming cost V 2 bases and J 1 base, with 5 bases left between them. CDR3 in amino acids: CASSLLKNTGELFF. DNA for the CDR3: TGTGCCAGCAGCTTATTAAAGAACACCGGGGAGCTGTTTTTT.

The sample holds a few counts of this clonotype. The chain carries TRBV4-1 and TRBJ1-4, with D possibly matching TRBD1 (5 bases). Germline CDR1 reads MGHRA; CDR2 reads YSYEKL. The V and J ends lost 0 bases and 4 bases respectively, with 12 bases between them. The CDR3 length is 16 residues. The CDR3 spells CASSQDGTAINEKLFF. Written as DNA, the CDR3 is TGCGCCAGCAGCCAAGATGGGACGGCTATTAATGAAAAACTGTTTTTT.

This clonotype was counted ten times or more. This chain uses TRBV7-2 with TRBJ2-6; D call uncertain. Trimming pared 4 bases from V and 0 bases from J, leaving 7 bases between. Germline V gene lookup returns CDR1 SGHTA and CDR2 FQGNSA. The CDR3 covers 15 residues. Here the CDR3 reads CASSSTGSGANVLTF. In DNA form, the CDR3 reads TGTGCCAGCAGCTCGACCGGCTCTGGGGCCAACGTCCTGACTTTC.

The chain links TRBV6-1 to TRBJ2-1; perhaps TRBD1 as D (5 bases). In germline, CDR1 is MNHNS, CDR2 SASEGT. CDR3 size: 12 residues. V lost 5 bases, J lost 10 bases, and 12 bases lay in between. In DNA form, the CDR3 reads TGTGCCAGCAGTTACAACAGGAGAGAGCAGTTCTTC. This translates into CASSYNRREQFF.

CDR3 sequence: CATSDAGTGPDTQYF. The CDR3, as DNA: TGTGCCACCAGTGACGCCGGGACAGGGCCCGATACGCAGTATTTT. This chain uses TRBV24-1 with TRBJ2-3, with 9 bases fitting TRBD1. Germline CDR1 reads KGHDR; CDR2 reads SFDVKD. Trimming at V came to 4 bases and at J to 6 bases, leaving 7 bases not matched to a gene. The CDR3 has 15 amino acids.

The gene calls are TRBV12-3 or TRBV12-4 and TRBJ2-7, with 9 bases matching TRBD1. The CDR3 runs 14 residues. V was clipped by 5 bases and J by 3 bases; unmatched bases: 5. CDR3 region: CASSMTGGVYEQYF. The CDR3 DNA is TGTGCCAGCAGTATGACAGGGGGTGTCTACGAGCAGTACTTC.

In this sample, this clonotype turned up a few times. This chain links TRBV7-8 with TRBJ2-2; TRBD2 matches at 8 bases. V lost 5 bases, J lost 5 bases, and 4 bases stayed unmatched. Germline-derived CDR1 and CDR2 are SGHVS and FQNEAQ. CDR3 length equals 14 residues. The CDR3 DNA follows: TGTGCCAGCAGCCCTTTAGCGGGAACCGGGGAGCTGTTTTTT. It specifies CASSPLAGTGELFF.